This entry describes one T cell receptor beta chain. The antigen remains unidentified. At baseline, cycle 4 day 1, and cycle 7 day 1, blood was sampled. Repertoires were generated with immunoSEQ multiplex PCR, while TCRdb's copy carries only in-frame clones and drops some. The sample yields roughly 60,000 clones, 90% to 95% seen once. This specimen comes from a study of OX40 agonist ivuxolimab in advanced cancers. Study-level background: Three patients, one with hepatocellular carcinoma and two with cutaneous melanoma, responded partially. Study-wide results and caveats: Clones of CD4+ and CD8+ blood T cells grew by week 6 at doses of 0.1 to 3.0 mg/kg.

Trimming shortened V by 5 bases and J by 0 bases, and 3 bases separated the two germline ends. Germline CDR1 and CDR2: PRHDT and FYEKMQ (reference sequence). The CDR3 spans 12 residues. Material: CD4+ or CD8+ T cells sorted from blood, obtained in a trial of the OX40 agonist ivuxolimab. J is TRBJ2-3 and V is TRBV13, with D hard to call. This clonotype originated in an adult with an advanced solid tumor such as melanoma, head and neck, liver or kidney cancer. CDR3 residues: CASSKSTDTQYF. CDR3 in DNA: TGTGCCAGCAGCAAAAGCACAGATACGCAGTATTTT.